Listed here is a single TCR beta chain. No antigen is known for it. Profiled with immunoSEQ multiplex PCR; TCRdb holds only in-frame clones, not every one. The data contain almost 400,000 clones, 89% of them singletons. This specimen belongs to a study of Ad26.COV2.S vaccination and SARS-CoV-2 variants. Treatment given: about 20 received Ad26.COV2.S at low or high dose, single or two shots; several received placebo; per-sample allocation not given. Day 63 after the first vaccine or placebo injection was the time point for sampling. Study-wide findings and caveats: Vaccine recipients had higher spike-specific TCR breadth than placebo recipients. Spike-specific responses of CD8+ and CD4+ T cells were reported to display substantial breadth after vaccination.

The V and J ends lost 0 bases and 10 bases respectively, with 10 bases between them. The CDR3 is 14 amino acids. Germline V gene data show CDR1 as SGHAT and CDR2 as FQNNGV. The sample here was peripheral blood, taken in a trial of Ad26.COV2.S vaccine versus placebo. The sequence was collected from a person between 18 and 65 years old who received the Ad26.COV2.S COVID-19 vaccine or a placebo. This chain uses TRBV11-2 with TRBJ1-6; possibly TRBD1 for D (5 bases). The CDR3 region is CASSLDTGGSPLHF. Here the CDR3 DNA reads TGTGCCAGCAGCTTAGACACTGGGGGGTCACCCCTCCACTTT.